These 14 T cell receptor beta chains share one sample of origin, sequenced in a study of technical replicates of blood from several donors. The protocol was immunoSEQ multiplex PCR, while the TCRdb copy is restricted to in-frame clones and leaves out a portion. Here the sample spans 85,000 to 100,000 clones, approximately 94% being singletons. The sample taken for sequencing was T cells isolated from PBMCs. The source of these receptors is a human donor in good health.

This sequence joins TRBV6-1 and TRBJ2-7; 10 positions agree with TRBD1. Germline assignment: CDR1 MNHNS and CDR2 SASEGT. With V trimmed by 4 bases and J by 2 bases, 5 bases remained unmatched. This CDR3 region has 15 residues. As DNA, the CDR3 is TGTGCCAGCAGTGGAACCGGGACAGGGGCCTACGAGCAGTACTTC. This translates into CASSGTGTGAYEQYF.

V is TRBV28 and J is TRBJ1-5; TRBD1 is a possible D gene (6 bases). CDR3 size: 19 residues. V was clipped by 3 bases and J by 1 base, with 22 bases between them. CDR1 and CDR2 from the germline V gene are MDHEN and SYDVKM. The CDR3 DNA follows: TGTGCCAGCAGTTTCTTTGGCAGGGGAGAGTCTAGGAGCAATCAGCCCCAGCATTTT. It codes for CASSFFGRGESRSNQPQHF.

The chain links TRBV4-2 to TRBJ2-1; 9 bases are a match to TRBD2. The length of the CDR3 is 15 residues. Per germline, CDR1 LGHNA and CDR2 YNFKEQ. V trimming: 4 bases; J trimming: 6 bases; junction bases outside the gene matches: 7. This chain's CDR3 is CASSPSSGVANEQFF. The CDR3 nucleotides are TGTGCCAGCAGCCCTTCTAGCGGGGTGGCCAATGAGCAGTTCTTC.

V is TRBV25-1 and J is TRBJ2-7, with 8 nucleotides matching TRBD1. The CDR3 sequence is 16 residues long. The V and J ends lost 6 bases and 2 bases, in that order; junction bases with no gene match: 12. Germline lookup yields CDR1 MGHDK and CDR2 SYGVNS. The CDR3 DNA follows: TGTGCCAGCAGCGCCCCCGGGACAGGTGTTCCCTACGAGCAGTACTTC. Translation gives CASSAPGTGVPYEQYF.

This rearrangement joins TRBV6-5 to TRBJ2-5; TRBD1 aligns across 9 bases. Trimming took 8 bases from V and 4 from J; bases not matched to a gene: 5. This CDR3 has 13 amino acids. Per germline, CDR1 MNHEY and CDR2 SVGAGI. This CDR3 is CASGQGWAETQYF. In nucleotides, the CDR3 is TGTGCCAGCGGACAGGGGTGGGCAGAGACCCAGTACTTC.

This clone has a single count. This rearrangement joins TRBV27 to TRBJ1-5; 8 bases match TRBD1. This CDR3 is built from 16 residues. The germline V gene encodes CDR1 MNHEY and CDR2 SMNVEV (reference sequence). V lost 7 bases, J lost 0 bases, and 8 bases stayed unmatched. CDR3 coding DNA: TGTGCCAGCAAGGTACAGGGGGGGTATAGCAATCAGCCCCAGCATTTT. It specifies CASKVQGGYSNQPQHF.

V usage is TRBV5-4 and J usage is TRBJ2-7; D remains unclear. V shed 2 bases and J shed 5 bases, with 11 bases lying between them. Germline CDR1 and CDR2: SGHNT and YYREEE (reference sequence). The CDR3 spans 13 residues. The CDR3 DNA reads as TGTGCCAGCAGCTTCGATCAGTTTAACGAGCAGTACTTC. Its protein is CASSFDQFNEQYF.

This clone was counted a few times. This chain connects TRBV6-1 to TRBJ1-5, with D possibly matching TRBD1 (5 bases). Between the trimmed V and J ends, which lost 6 bases and 2 bases, there was a span of 11 bases. This CDR3 region has 14 residues. Germline assignment: CDR1 MNHNS and CDR2 SASEGT. The CDR3, as DNA: TGTGCCAGCAGCCAACAACAGGGCAATCAGCCCCAGCATTTT. Translation gives CASSQQQGNQPQHF.

The chain carries TRBV4-1 and TRBJ1-1; 9 nucleotides agree with TRBD1. This CDR3 is 19 amino acids long. In germline, CDR1 is MGHRA, CDR2 YSYEKL. J lost 5 bases, V lost 0 bases, and 16 bases had no gene match. As DNA, the CDR3 is TGCGCCAGCAGCCAAGAATACTTCCGGGCCCGGGACAGGGAGACTGAAGCTTTCTTT. Translating gives CASSQEYFRARDRETEAFF.

The chain carries TRBV21-1 and TRBJ2-3; TRBD2 is the table's D call and was not checked against the DNA. TRBV21-1 represents a pseudogene. CDR3 size: 17 residues. The DNA of the CDR3 is TGTGCCAGCAGCAAAGTATCCAGCGGGAGGGCCACAGATACGCAGTATTTT. Protein product: CASSKVSSGRATDTQYF.

The chain uses TRBV30 and TRBJ2-3; no firm D call. CDR1 is GTSNPN and CDR2 is SVGIG in the germline V gene (reference sequence). This CDR3 is built from 12 residues. V dropped 3 bases and J dropped 6 bases, with 10 bases sitting between them. CDR3 sequence (DNA): TGTGCCTGGAGCCCCTCCCGGGATACGCAGTATTTT. Its protein product is CAWSPSRDTQYF.

The chain recombines TRBV27 with TRBJ2-1; 8 bases align to TRBD2. This CDR3 has 18 residues. The V and J ends lost 8 bases and 9 bases, in that order; junction bases with no gene match: 24. Germline V lookup: CDR1 MNHEY, CDR2 SMNVEV (reference sequence). This CDR3 reads CASSIALPAGGSDGEQFF. The DNA of the CDR3 is TGTGCCAGCTCCATCGCCCTCCCCGCGGGAGGCTCAGACGGTGAGCAGTTCTTC.

The chain joins TRBV5-1 to TRBJ2-7; 7 nucleotides line up with TRBD2. This CDR3 is 13 amino acids long. V shed 4 bases and J 2 bases; nucleotides not matched to a gene: 3. CDR1 and CDR2 (germline): SGHRS, YFSETQ. CDR3 region: CASSGGTTYEQYF. The CDR3 DNA follows: TGCGCCAGCAGCGGCGGGACTACCTACGAGCAGTACTTC.

This chain uses TRBV7-9 with TRBJ1-6; 7 bases agree with TRBD1. This CDR3 comprises 15 residues. V was clipped by 5 bases and J by 10 bases; unmatched bases: 11. CDR1 and CDR2 from the germline V gene are SEHNR and FQNEAQ (reference sequence). In nucleotides, the CDR3 is TGTGCCAGCAGCCCAGCGAGGGGGCTTGGCTCACCCCTCCACTTT. This translates into CASSPARGLGSPLHF.